The rows below give T cell receptor beta chains drawn from one sample of a study of blood T cell repertoires in COVID-19. Assay: immunoSEQ multiplex PCR; the TCRdb copy retains only in-frame clones and omits some. The table records roughly 250,000 clones, roughly four fifths of them present only once. Material for sequencing was PBMCs or T cells enriched from blood (not recorded which). These receptors all come from a woman aged 40 to 55 who had been exposed to COVID-19. CDR3s include the opening cysteine and the closing phenylalanine or tryptophan. The D gene is left open where the match is weak. A row's size may be missing; if present it is once, few, many or a size class.

d_call	clone_size	v_call	j_call	cdr3_aa	cdr3_nt
-	many	TRBV2	TRBJ1-1	CATTARVLNTEAFF	TGTGCCACCACGGCCCGGGTGCTGAACACTGAAGCTTTCTTT
-	-	TRBV6-6	TRBJ1-6	CASSYETPNSPLHF	TGTGCCAGCAGTTACGAGACACCTAATTCACCCCTCCACTTT
-	once	TRBV5-1	TRBJ1-5	CASSLLSNQPQHF	TGCGCCAGCAGCTTACTTAGCAATCAGCCCCAGCATTTT
-	few	TRBV18	TRBJ1-4	CASSPRQVNEKLFF	TGTGCCAGCTCACCACGACAGGTTAATGAAAAACTGTTTTTT
TRBD1	-	TRBV19	TRBJ2-7	CASSMGQGPEQYF	TGTGCCAGTAGTATGGGACAGGGGCCCGAGCAGTACTTC
TRBD2	-	TRBV9	TRBJ2-1	CASSPVGTNYGNEQFF	TGTGCCAGCAGCCCGGTCGGGACTAACTATGGCAATGAGCAGTTCTTC
TRBD1	-	TRBV2	TRBJ1-2	CARGGTGDGYTF	TGTGCCAGGGGGGGGACAGGAGATGGCTACACCTTC
TRBD2	many	TRBV11-2	TRBJ2-1	CASSLLAGGFIEVEQFF	TGTGCCAGCAGCTTACTAGCGGGGGGTTTCATTGAAGTTGAGCAGTTCTTC
-	-	TRBV5-1	TRBJ1-1	CASSSEGHYTEAFF	TGCGCCAGCAGCTCTGAGGGACACTACACTGAAGCTTTCTTT
-	-	TRBV3-1/TRBV3-2	TRBJ2-1	CASSPRTGSGQFF	TGTGCCAGCAGCCCGCGGACTGGTTCAGGGCAGTTCTTC
TRBD1	-	TRBV6-2/TRBV6-3	TRBJ1-2	CASSYTGGSYGYTF	TGTGCCAGCAGTTATACAGGGGGCTCCTATGGCTACACCTTC
-	once	TRBV7-9	TRBJ2-7	CASSRNGQRPHEQYF	TGTGCCAGCAGCCGTAATGGACAGCGACCCCACGAGCAGTACTTC
TRBD2	-	TRBV11-3	TRBJ2-1	CASSLFSGGNNEQFF	TGTGCCAGCAGCTTATTTAGCGGGGGGAACAATGAGCAGTTCTTC
TRBD1	-	TRBV30	TRBJ1-4	CAWSAPPGQASPTNEKLFF	TGTGCCTGGAGTGCTCCCCCGGGACAGGCTAGTCCGACTAATGAAAAACTGTTTTTT
TRBD1	-	TRBV19	TRBJ1-4	CASTTGRGEKLFF	TGTGCCTCCACGACAGGGCGGGGTGAAAAACTGTTTTTT
-	-	TRBV19	TRBJ1-2	CASRISDRYSNYGYTF	TGTGCCAGTAGGATTTCCGACAGATACTCTAACTATGGCTACACCTTC
-	-	TRBV9	TRBJ2-3	CASSVEVLTDTQYF	TGTGCCAGCAGCGTAGAAGTCCTAACAGATACGCAGTATTTT
TRBD2	few	TRBV7-9	TRBJ2-1	CASSELAGGIHEQFF	TGTGCCAGCAGCGAACTAGCGGGGGGTATCCATGAGCAGTTCTTC
TRBD1	-	TRBV27	TRBJ2-3	CASSSRTGSTDTQYF	TGTGCCAGCAGTTCTCGGACAGGGAGCACAGATACGCAGTATTTT
-	-	TRBV27	TRBJ2-3	CASHALSVTDTQYF	TGTGCCAGTCACGCCCTGTCAGTCACAGATACGCAGTATTTT
-	few	TRBV19	TRBJ2-4	CASRHLGVQEAKNIQYF	TGTGCCAGTAGACACCTAGGGGTGCAAGAGGCCAAAAACATTCAGTACTTC
TRBD2	-	TRBV7-2	TRBJ2-2	CASSLGWASGTGELFF	TGTGCCAGCAGCCTAGGATGGGCTAGCGGAACCGGGGAGCTGTTTTTT
TRBD2	-	TRBV19	TRBJ2-3	CASSLDGLASTDTQYF	TGTGCCAGTAGTCTAGACGGACTAGCGAGCACAGATACGCAGTATTTT
TRBD1	-	TRBV6-5	TRBJ1-5	CASSDRVDQPQHF	TGTGCCAGCAGCGACAGGGTCGATCAGCCCCAGCATTTT
TRBD1	-	TRBV19	TRBJ1-6	CASSPRTGGLSSPLHF	TGTGCCAGTAGTCCTCGGACAGGGGGCTTAAGTTCACCCCTCCACTTT
-	-	TRBV5-8	TRBJ2-1	CASSLRGTSSYNEQFF	TGTGCCAGCAGCTTAAGGGGGACCAGCTCCTACAATGAGCAGTTCTTC
-	-	TRBV7-2	TRBJ2-2	CASSLSRSNTGELFF	TGTGCCAGCAGCTTATCCAGGTCCAACACCGGGGAGCTGTTTTTT
TRBD1	-	TRBV5-1	TRBJ2-5	CASTPTGGAETQYF	TGCGCCAGCACCCCAACAGGGGGCGCGGAGACCCAGTACTTC
-	many	TRBV18	TRBJ2-7	CASSPFREHEQYF	TGTGCCAGCTCACCGTTCAGGGAACACGAGCAGTACTTC
TRBD1	-	TRBV28	TRBJ2-7	CASSSDRDGNEQYF	TGTGCCAGCAGCTCGGACAGGGATGGGAACGAGCAGTACTTC
-	-	TRBV28	TRBJ2-2	CASSFPAGTKNTGELFF	TGTGCCAGCAGTTTCCCTGCCGGGACAAAGAACACCGGGGAGCTGTTTTTT
TRBD1	-	TRBV4-3	TRBJ1-2	CASSLDRGIQDYTF	TGCGCCAGCAGCCTGGACAGGGGCATTCAGGACTACACCTTC
TRBD1	few	TRBV19	TRBJ2-7	CASRLTGTGYMDEQYF	TGTGCCAGTCGTCTTACCGGGACAGGGTATATGGACGAGCAGTACTTC
-	-	TRBV19	TRBJ1-2	CASSGPGEGNYGYTF	TGTGCCAGTAGTGGCCCAGGGGAGGGGAACTATGGCTACACCTTC
-	-	TRBV12-3/TRBV12-4	TRBJ1-5	CASTYSNQPQHF	TGTGCCAGCACCTATAGCAATCAGCCCCAGCATTTT
-	-	TRBV7-9	TRBJ1-4	CASTRGATNEKLFF	TGTGCCAGCACCCGGGGGGCCACTAATGAAAAACTGTTTTTT